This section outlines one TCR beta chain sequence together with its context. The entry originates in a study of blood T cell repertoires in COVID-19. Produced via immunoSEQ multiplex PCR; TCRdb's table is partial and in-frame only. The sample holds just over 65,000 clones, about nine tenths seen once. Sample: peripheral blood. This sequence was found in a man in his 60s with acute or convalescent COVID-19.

DNA of the CDR3: TGTGCCAGCAGCCCACTCGTCGGGGGGCTCGGGAACACTGAAGCTTTCTTT. Translation: CASSPLVGGLGNTEAFF. The V call is TRBV5-4, the J call TRBJ1-1, with a possible D match to TRBD1 (6 bases). The CDR3 totals 17 residues. In germline, CDR1 is SGHNT, CDR2 YYREEE (reference sequence). The ends were cut back, 4 bases at V and 1 base at J, with 20 bases in the middle.